This TCR beta chain was sequenced in a study of technical replicates of blood from several donors. This clone showed up just a few times. From germline, CDR1 is MDHEN and CDR2 SYDVKM. V gave up 1 base and J gave up 3 bases, with 6 bases separating them. The CDR3 contains 13 residues. Clones were read by immunoSEQ multiplex PCR, and TCRdb kept only the in-frame ones, dropping some. The sample has some 70,000 clones; around 95% are singletons. This clonotype was sampled from a human donor in good health. This chain uses TRBV28 with TRBJ1-1; D unresolved. Input material: T cells isolated from PBMCs. CDR3 loop: CASSLSRDTEAFF. The CDR3 DNA reads as TGTGCCAGCAGTTTATCGCGGGACACTGAAGCTTTCTTT. Full variable domain (remainder filled in from reference TRBV28 and TRBJ1-1): DVKVTQSSRYLVKRTGEKVFLECVQDMDHENMFWYRQDPGLGLRLIYFSYDVKMKEKGDIPEGYSVSREKKERFSLILESASTNQTSMYLCASSLSRDTEAFFGQGTRLTVV.